This entry is about one TCR beta chain. As originally analysed: Amplification with reference gene primers provided the estimates of nucleated cell counts. Here immunoSEQ multiplex PCR was the method, and the copy in TCRdb shows in-frame clones only, minus some. V and J calls and clone size follow that table, whereas D and trimming were derived from the DNA. The profile covers under 250,000 clones, with 75% to 90% appearing a single time and roughly 30% taken by the ten largest. This sample stems from a study of blood T cell repertoires in COVID-19. On the study more broadly: Sites in the United States, Italy and Spain provided acute and convalescent COVID-19 samples. T cells, B-cell-depleted T cells, or PBMCs provided the cDNA or gDNA that served as material.

V was pared by 1 base and J by 0 bases, with 4 bases between. CDR3 size: 13 residues. CDR1 is SGHRS, CDR2 YFSETQ, per germline. The specimen sequenced was peripheral blood. The V and J genes are TRBV5-1 and TRBJ1-2; D ambiguous. This TCR was sampled from a middle-aged man with acute or convalescent COVID-19. CDR3 residues: CASSLRANYGYTF. Here the CDR3 DNA reads TGCGCCAGCAGCTTGAGAGCTAACTATGGCTACACCTTC.